Following are 21 T cell receptor beta chains from one sample sequenced in a study of T cells of healthy individuals. Each CDR3 protein gets one entry after TCRdb re-called the 5' RACE reads with MiXCR. The sample yields 60,000 to 70,000 distinct CDR3 sequences, under 20% seen once. The receptor source for this set is a human donor in good health.

A few counts support this clonotype. The V gene is TRBV28, the J gene TRBJ1-4, with D hard to call. V was shortened by 5 bases and J by 5 bases, with 0 bases between the two germline ends. This CDR3 is built from 10 residues. Germline assignment: CDR1 MDHEN and CDR2 SYDVKM. The CDR3 DNA is TGTGCCAGCAGTAATGAAAAACTGTTTTTT. Residues: CASSNEKLFF.

In its sample, this clonotype was seen a few times. CDR3 in amino acids: CATEGFRTEAFF. The CDR3, as DNA: TGTGCCACCGAGGGCTTCCGCACTGAAGCTTTCTTT. The chain is built from TRBV6-6 and TRBJ1-1, with D uncertain. With 10 bases removed from V and 4 bases from J, the gap between germline ends came to 13 bases. The germline gives CDR1 MNHNY, CDR2 SVGAGI (reference sequence). This CDR3 has 12 residues.

The sample holds a few counts of this clonotype. The chain couples TRBV28 to TRBJ2-1, with a tentative D call TRBD2 (6 bases). V dropped 7 bases and J dropped 8 bases, with 21 bases sitting between them. Germline CDR1 and CDR2: MDHEN and SYDVKM. This CDR3 spans 15 amino acids. The CDR3: CASNAGRSTTDEQFF. CDR3 in DNA: TGTGCCAGCAACGCGGGACGTTCGACGACCGATGAGCAGTTCTTC. Supplemented by reference TRBV28 and TRBJ2-1, the full variable domain reads DVKVTQSSRYLVKRTGEKVFLECVQDMDHENMFWYRQDPGLGLRLIYFSYDVKMKEKGDIPEGYSVSREKKERFSLILESASTNQTSMYLCASNAGRSTTDEQFFGPGTRLTVL.

This clonotype was seen repeatedly, ten times or more. The chain employs TRBV10-3 and TRBJ2-7; 7 bases are a match to TRBD1. Germline V gives CDR1 ENHRY, CDR2 SYGVKD. CDR3 size: 14 residues. With V trimmed by 4 bases and J by 3 bases, 6 bases remained unmatched. This CDR3 reads CAISVKRTGYEQYF. The CDR3 DNA sequence: TGTGCCATCAGTGTAAAGCGGACAGGCTACGAGCAGTACTTC.

The genes are TRBV7-9 and TRBJ1-2; D call uncertain. Germline V gives CDR1 SEHNR, CDR2 FQNEAQ (reference sequence). V dropped 1 base and J dropped 3 bases, with 3 bases sitting between them. This CDR3 contains 12 residues. The CDR3 region is CASSLVDYGYTF. CDR3 DNA: TGTGCCAGCAGCTTAGTAGACTATGGCTACACCTTC.

This clonotype was counted many times. This chain joins TRBV4-1 and TRBJ2-5; D gene unclear. Germline CDR1 is MGHRA and CDR2 is YSYEKL. Trimming shortened V by 2 bases and J by 4 bases, and 8 bases separated the two germline ends. The CDR3 extends over 13 amino acids. The CDR3: CASSQRDGETQYF. Here the CDR3 DNA reads TGCGCCAGCAGCCAAAGGGATGGAGAGACCCAGTACTTC.

This clonotype came up a few times. This chain uses TRBV7-9 with TRBJ2-7; either TRBD1 or TRBD2 may fit D (5 bases each). Germline CDR1 is SEHNR and CDR2 is FQNEAQ (reference sequence). This CDR3 has 11 amino acids. V dropped 5 bases and J dropped 5 bases, with 7 bases sitting between them. This chain's CDR3 is CASSRDHEQYF. The CDR3 coding sequence is TGTGCCAGCAGCAGGGACCACGAGCAGTACTTC.

This clonotype was found many times. The rearrangement joins TRBV7-9 to TRBJ2-1, with D perhaps given as TRBD1 or TRBD2 (5 bases each). Per the germline V gene, CDR1 is SEHNR and CDR2 is FQNEAQ (reference sequence). The ends were cut back, 7 bases at V and 7 bases at J, with 14 bases in the middle. The CDR3 contains 13 residues. The CDR3 loop is CASTRGVVNEQFF. CDR3 DNA sequence: TGTGCCAGCACCCGAGGGGTGGTAAATGAGCAGTTCTTC.

The rearrangement links TRBV6-2 or TRBV6-3 to TRBJ2-5; 8 nucleotides match TRBD1. Germline V gene sequence: CDR1 MNHEY, CDR2 SVGEGT. This CDR3 comprises 16 residues. Trimming cost V 3 bases and J 5 bases; bases outside gene matches: 11. CDR3 amino acids: CASSYGRQGAGETQYF. Written as DNA, the CDR3 is TGTGCCAGCAGTTATGGCCGTCAGGGGGCGGGTGAGACCCAGTACTTC.

The table lists this clonotype with many counts. The chain joins TRBV2 to TRBJ2-1; a weak D match, TRBD1 (5 bases). The CDR3 totals 14 residues. Germline V gene data show CDR1 as SNHLY and CDR2 as FYNNEI. The V end lost 1 base, the J end lost 6 bases, and 10 bases lay between the germline ends. The CDR3 DNA is TGTGCCAGCAGTGAAGAGAATAGGGGCAATGAGCAGTTCTTC. Its protein product is CASSEENRGNEQFF.

The chain carries TRBV29-1 and TRBJ2-1; maybe TRBD1 (6 bases). Germline lookup yields CDR1 SQVTM and CDR2 ANQGSEA. The CDR3 totals 13 residues. V was cut by 7 bases and J by 3 bases, with 13 bases left in between. The CDR3 reads CSGLWTDYNEQFF. CDR3 nucleotide sequence: TGCAGCGGCCTATGGACAGACTACAATGAGCAGTTCTTC.

This clonotype was picked up many times. V gene TRBV7-9 combines with J gene TRBJ2-1; a weak D match, TRBD2 (5 bases). The CDR3 is 17 residues long. CDR1 and CDR2 from the germline V gene are SEHNR and FQNEAQ (reference sequence). Trimming shortened V by 4 bases and J by 5 bases, and 21 bases separated the two germline ends. The CDR3 is CASSSSLTSSADNEQFF. CDR3 DNA: TGTGCCAGCAGCTCATCCCTAACTAGTTCAGCGGACAATGAGCAGTTCTTC.

The rearrangement joins TRBV28 to TRBJ1-1, with TRBD1 matching over 8 bases. The germline V gene has CDR1 MDHEN and CDR2 SYDVKM. The CDR3 sequence is 15 residues long. The trim removed 1 base at V and 9 bases at J, leaving 10 bases unmatched. The CDR3 loop reads CASSLLGTGDYKAFF. Here the CDR3 DNA reads TGTGCCAGCAGTTTATTAGGGACAGGAGATTATAAAGCTTTCTTT. The full variable domain, rest sourced from reference TRBV28 and TRBJ1-1, is DVKVTQSSRYLVKRTGEKVFLECVQDMDHENMFWYRQDPGLGLRLIYFSYDVKMKEKGDIPEGYSVSREKKERFSLILESASTNQTSMYLCASSLLGTGDYKAFFGQGTRLTVV.

This clonotype turned up a few times. The chain has TRBV12-3 or TRBV12-4 and TRBJ1-2, with no clear D. V lost 8 bases and J lost 8, with 6 bases in between. CDR3 length equals 9 residues. In DNA form, the CDR3 reads TGTGCCAGCGGATACGGCTACACCTTC. This sequence encodes CASGYGYTF.

This clonotype was observed at least ten times. The genes are TRBV7-9 and TRBJ1-3; 9 bases line up with TRBD1. CDR3 length: 14 residues. Germline lookup yields CDR1 SEHNR and CDR2 FQNEAQ (reference sequence). Losses at the gene ends were 5 bases for V and 10 bases for J; bases not matched to a gene: 9. The CDR3 DNA sequence: TGTGCCAGCAGCGAGGACAGGGGTGATCCGACCATATATTTT. Protein sequence: CASSEDRGDPTIYF. The full variable domain, in which reference TRBV7-9 and TRBJ1-3 provide the parts outside the CDR3, is DTGVSQNPRHKITKRGQNVTFRCDPISEHNRLYWYRQTLGQGPEFLTYFQNEAQLEKSRLLSDRFSAERPKGSFSTLEIQRTEQGDSAMYLCASSEDRGDPTIYFGEGSWLTVV.

This clonotype was seen more than once but under ten times. The chain has TRBV20-1 and TRBJ1-5; D uncertain. The CDR3 is 14 residues long. Germline loops: CDR1 DFQATT, CDR2 SNEGSKA (reference sequence). The germline V and J ends were trimmed by 3 bases and 0 bases, with 9 bases remaining between them. The CDR3 region has the DNA TGCAGTGCTAGTCGCAGTTATAGCAATCAGCCCCAGCATTTT. Its protein is CSASRSYSNQPQHF.

The gene calls are TRBV5-1 and TRBJ2-5; D is possibly TRBD1 (6 bases). Trimming stripped 4 bases from V and 0 bases from J, with 13 bases between. CDR1 is SGHRS, CDR2 YFSETQ, per germline. This CDR3 has 15 residues. The CDR3 bases are TGCGCCAGCAGCACCCTACAGGGCCACCAAGAGACCCAGTACTTC. It translates to CASSTLQGHQETQYF.

This clonotype came up many times. The genes are TRBV29-1 and TRBJ1-2; D possibly corresponds to TRBD1 (6 bases). V was shortened by 5 bases and J by 7 bases, with 14 bases between the two germline ends. The CDR3 sequence is 12 residues long. CDR1 and CDR2 from the germline V gene are SQVTM and ANQGSEA. The CDR3 is CSVQQGYSGYTF. In DNA form, the CDR3 reads TGCAGCGTTCAACAGGGTTACTCTGGCTACACCTTC.

V and J are TRBV6-5 and TRBJ2-3; D is undetermined. The CDR3 contains 13 residues. In germline, CDR1 is MNHEY, CDR2 SVGAGI. V was trimmed by 5 bases and J by 1 base, leaving 7 bases between them. CDR3 bases: TGTGCCAGCAGTCGACACCGCACAGATACGCAGTATTTT. Amino acids: CASSRHRTDTQYF.

The gene calls are TRBV28 and TRBJ2-1; D is possibly TRBD1 or TRBD2 (5 bases each). Per the germline V gene, CDR1 is MDHEN and CDR2 is SYDVKM. Trimming took off 5 bases at V and 5 bases at J, with 16 bases between the two ends. This CDR3 has 15 residues. The CDR3 loop reads CASSAPGPGHNEQFF. In nucleotides, the CDR3 is TGTGCCAGCAGTGCCCCGGGGCCCGGGCACAATGAGCAGTTCTTC.

V is TRBV4-2 and J is TRBJ1-4; D is unresolved. The CDR3 loop spans 15 amino acids. Per germline, CDR1 LGHNA and CDR2 YNFKEQ. Trimming took 0 bases from V and 10 from J, leaving 15 bases between them. DNA of the CDR3: TGTGCCAGCAGCCAAGAAAGATTGAGGACGGGAAAACTGTTTTTT. Translating it yields CASSQERLRTGKLFF.